These T cell receptor beta chains were read from a single sample in a study of low-dose radiotherapy and immunotherapy resistance in tumors. Via MiXCR, TCRdb re-called the reads, giving one row per CDR3 protein. The profile covers approximately 70,000 distinct CDR3 sequences, with around 30% appearing a single time and over 8.5% taken by the ten largest. The sequenced sample was PBMCs, obtained before treatment. These receptors were obtained from a female donor with ovarian cancer. Both conserved end residues are part of each CDR3. Each record gives: V gene, D gene, J gene, CDR3 protein. The D gene is left open where the match is weak.

v_gene: TRBV9; d_gene: TRBD2; j_gene: TRBJ2-3; CDR3aa: CASSVAPSGGAARTDTQYF
v_gene: TRBV24-1; d_gene: TRBD1; j_gene: TRBJ2-3; CDR3aa: CATSDRTGPSTDTQYF
v_gene: TRBV4-1; d_gene: NA; j_gene: TRBJ1-1; CDR3aa: CASSQGRGGGTEAFF
v_gene: TRBV5-4; d_gene: NA; j_gene: TRBJ2-4; CDR3aa: CASSETGRAKNIQYF
v_gene: TRBV5-1; d_gene: TRBD2; j_gene: TRBJ2-7; CDR3aa: CASSLVTSGYYEQYF
v_gene: TRBV28; d_gene: NA; j_gene: TRBJ2-7; CDR3aa: CASSFLPGAQSYEQYF
v_gene: TRBV5-1; d_gene: NA; j_gene: TRBJ2-5; CDR3aa: CASSLNIGETQYF
v_gene: TRBV27; d_gene: NA; j_gene: TRBJ1-2; CDR3aa: CASRDWAGDGYTF
v_gene: TRBV7-9; d_gene: NA; j_gene: TRBJ1-5; CDR3aa: CASSSSRDQPQHF
v_gene: TRBV3-1; d_gene: NA; j_gene: TRBJ1-1; CDR3aa: CASSQGQGVESFF
v_gene: TRBV7-8; d_gene: NA; j_gene: TRBJ2-3; CDR3aa: CASSALTAAGTDTQYF
v_gene: TRBV6-8; d_gene: NA; j_gene: TRBJ2-5; CDR3aa: CASLLDGGETQYF
v_gene: TRBV26; d_gene: NA; j_gene: TRBJ2-3; CDR3aa: CASGSTGTGRDTQYF
v_gene: TRBV29-1; d_gene: NA; j_gene: TRBJ1-5; CDR3aa: CSVAEGSNQPQHF
v_gene: TRBV5-1; d_gene: TRBD2; j_gene: TRBJ2-2; CDR3aa: CASSPTKAGLGTGELFF
v_gene: TRBV5-1; d_gene: TRBD1; j_gene: TRBJ1-3; CDR3aa: CASRIGTAGNTIYF
v_gene: TRBV3-1; d_gene: TRBD1; j_gene: TRBJ2-7; CDR3aa: CASSATGVPLYEQYF
v_gene: TRBV24-1; d_gene: TRBD1; j_gene: TRBJ2-3; CDR3aa: CATSDARDRDGTQYF